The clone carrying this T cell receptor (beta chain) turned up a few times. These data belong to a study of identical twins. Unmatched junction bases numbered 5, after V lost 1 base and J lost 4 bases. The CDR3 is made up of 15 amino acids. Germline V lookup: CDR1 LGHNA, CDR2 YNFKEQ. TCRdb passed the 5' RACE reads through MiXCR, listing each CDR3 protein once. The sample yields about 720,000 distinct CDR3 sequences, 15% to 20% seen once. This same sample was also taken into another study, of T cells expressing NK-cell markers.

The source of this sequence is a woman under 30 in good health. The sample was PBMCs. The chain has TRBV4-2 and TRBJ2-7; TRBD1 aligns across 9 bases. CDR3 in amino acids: CASSQATGQGYEQYF. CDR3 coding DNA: TGTGCCAGCAGCCAAGCTACCGGACAGGGGTACGAGCAGTACTTC.